Detailed here is one T cell receptor (beta chain). Method: immunoSEQ multiplex PCR; TCRdb's copy keeps in-frame clones and lacks some. The sample records 2 million to 2.5 million clones, over 85% being singletons. This entry belongs to a study of shared clonotypes between healthy human individuals. In the study overall: The donor group consisted of two women and three men, aged 18 to 49.

Trimming took 0 bases from V and 7 from J, leaving 16 bases between them. The CDR3 spans 16 residues. The germline CDR1 and CDR2 sequences are WNHNN and SYGVQD (reference sequence). The rearrangement joins TRBV10-1 to TRBJ2-1; a weak D match, TRBD1 (6 bases). The sequence was obtained from a man aged 18 to 29 in good health. Some clones in this sample may be carry-over from other donors' samples. The sequenced material came from naive CD4+ T cells from PBMCs. The subset denotes: CD45RA+ positively selected. CDR3 sequence (DNA): TGCGCCAGCAGTGAGTCGGGCAGGGGAGAGGTAAATGAGCAGTTCTTC. Protein: CASSESGRGEVNEQFF.